This T cell receptor beta chain came from a study of T cells in Graves' hyperthyroidism and ophthalmopathy (dated by TCRdb to about 2019). Context from the whole study: Peripheral blood was sampled at the time of initial diagnosis, prior to any treatment. An independent validation cohort of under 20 hyperthyroidism patients and about 16 patients who later progressed to ophthalmopathy tested prospective prediction of ophthalmopathy. Thyroid tissue and blood T-cell repertoires from more than five Graves' hyperthyroidism patients were also compared in the study. For training and testing, the 80 to 100 patients in the discovery cohort were randomly divided in a 7:3 ratio. After sampling, hyperthyroidism patients received methimazole starting at 30 mg daily, and ophthalmopathy patients received high-dose intravenous methylprednisolone. To identify TCR V-J signatures that set the groups apart, the researchers used a discovery cohort of about a hundred patients, made up of 40 to 45 with Graves' ophthalmopathy and some 55 with stable Graves' hyperthyroidism. TCR Vbeta CDR3 sequencing of approximately 140 peripheral blood samples (43 ophthalmopathy, some 75 hyperthyroidism and roughly 17 progressor patients) is reported in the paper.

Study-level results and caveats: No statistical method was used to set the sample size in advance, and investigators knew the group allocation. Ophthalmopathy was separated from stable hyperthyroidism by a 13 V-J signature model, with roughly 88% sensitivity and roughly 81% specificity obtained in cross-validation and 80%/75% obtained in testing. In validation, progression to ophthalmopathy was predicted by the model with around 71% sensitivity and 72.22% specificity, a median of around 5.9 months before onset. Most expanded thyroid clonotypes (frequency above 0.001) were also detected in blood, a finding suggesting that blood repertoires may reflect thyroid immune responses.

The TCR beta CDR3 regions were amplified from RNA transcripts. A first-round RT-PCR of the TCR CDR3 used the HTBI primer set with the Qiagen OneStep RT-PCR kit. The libraries were constructed in a second round of multiplex PCR and then size-selected and purified. Sequencing of the libraries was done on an Illumina HiSeq2000 using paired-end 100 bp reads. In the paper's pipeline: SOAPnuke was used to process the raw data, removing reads that contained adapters or uncalled bases, had a mean Phred below 15, or lacked an exact match to the constant primer or identifier. COPE v1.2.5 was used to merge the high-quality paired reads, and each unique nucleotide sequence was defined as a clonotype. MiTCR v1.1 was used to align clonotypes to the IMGT TRBV, TRBD and TRBJ reference segments. The analysis included only V-J combinations with a frequency above 0.0001, which together covered approximately 99% of the repertoires. The TCS score was defined as the ratio of F50 (clonal expansion) to E x V (chaos), calculated using BLOSUM62-based TCRdist between CDR3 peptides within each V-J. Welch's t-statistics and random forest reduced several hundred V-J features to fewer than 15, which were used in a naive Bayes classifier (R e1071). TCRdb itself trimmed the public reads at Q25 with fastp, ran MiXCR and retained productive beta chains. Rows are combined by CDR3 protein, so each entry shows the most common genes and DNA. TCRdb's processing, not the study's, gives the V and J calls here. The sample table lists hundreds of thousands of distinct CDR3 sequences, roughly 14% of them with a count of one. The ten biggest clones cover approximately 12% of the sample.

On this clonotype itself: The antigen it binds to is not known. It may be a read error: a sequence one base away is much more abundant.

In the ophthalmopathy patients, disease was moderately to severely active, with a Clinical Activity Score of 3 or more, a NOSPECS grade of 4 or more, and a duration of less than 3 months. Exclusion was applied to patients with uncontrolled infections, other autoimmune diseases, pregnancy or lactation. Diagnoses relied on clinical symptoms, serum thyroxine and TRAb, thyroid ultrasound and orbital computed tomography. PBMCs were isolated from 7.5 to 10 ml of fresh peripheral blood by Ficoll-Paque density gradient centrifugation. Trizol reagent was used to extract total RNA, and RNA quality was then checked on an Agilent 2100 Bioanalyzer. The clonotype originates from a woman in her fifties or sixties with Graves' ophthalmopathy. Sequencing was done on a sample of blood.

The base sequence is TGTGCCAGCAGTGTTCCGGCAGGGCGGCGGGATCGGCCCCAGCATTTT. Translated, it reads CASSVPAGRRDRPQHF. The sequence is built from TRBV2 and TRBJ1-5, with TRBD1 as a weak D call on 5 bases. V is reduced by 4 bases and J by 9 bases, leaving a spacing of 22 bases between them. Including the terminal cysteine and phenylalanine, the CDR3 comprises 16 residues. The kept DNA is CDR3 alone, 48 bases in frame from the first base. As encoded in the germline V gene, CDR1 is SNHLY while CDR2 is FYNNEI.